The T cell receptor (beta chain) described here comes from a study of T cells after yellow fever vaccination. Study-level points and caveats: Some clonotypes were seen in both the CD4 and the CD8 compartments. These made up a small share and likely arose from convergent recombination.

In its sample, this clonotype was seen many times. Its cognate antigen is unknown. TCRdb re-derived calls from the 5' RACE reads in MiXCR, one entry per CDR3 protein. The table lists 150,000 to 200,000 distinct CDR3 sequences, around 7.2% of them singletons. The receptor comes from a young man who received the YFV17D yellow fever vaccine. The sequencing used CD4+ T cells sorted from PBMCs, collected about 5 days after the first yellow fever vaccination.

The CDR3 region has the DNA TGCAGTGCTAGGGTTAGCGGGCTAAACACCGGGGAGCTGTTTTTT. This codes for CSARVSGLNTGELFF. The chain is built from TRBV20-1 and TRBJ2-2, with 7 bases fitting TRBD2. The CDR3 spans 15 residues. CDR1 and CDR2 (germline): DFQATT, SNEGSKA (reference sequence). V lost 3 bases, J lost 2 bases, and 6 bases stayed unmatched.